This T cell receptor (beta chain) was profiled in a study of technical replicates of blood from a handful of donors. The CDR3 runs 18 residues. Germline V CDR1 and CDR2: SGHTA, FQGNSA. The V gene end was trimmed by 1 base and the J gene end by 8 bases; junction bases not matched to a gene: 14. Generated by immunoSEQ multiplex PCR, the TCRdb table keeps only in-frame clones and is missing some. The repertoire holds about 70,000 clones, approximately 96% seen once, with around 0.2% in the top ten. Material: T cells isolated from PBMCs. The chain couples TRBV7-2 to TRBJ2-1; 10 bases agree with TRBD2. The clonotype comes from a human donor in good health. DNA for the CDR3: TGTGCCAGCAGCTTAGACCCTTGGGAGCGGGAGGGCCCGGATGAGCAGTTCTTC. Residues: CASSLDPWEREGPDEQFF. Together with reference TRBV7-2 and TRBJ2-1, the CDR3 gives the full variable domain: GAGVSQSPSNKVTEKGKDVELRCDPISGHTALYWYRQSLGQGLEFLIYFQGNSAPDKSGLPSDRFSAERTGGSVSTLTIQRTQQEDSAVYLCASSLDPWEREGPDEQFFGPGTRLTVL.